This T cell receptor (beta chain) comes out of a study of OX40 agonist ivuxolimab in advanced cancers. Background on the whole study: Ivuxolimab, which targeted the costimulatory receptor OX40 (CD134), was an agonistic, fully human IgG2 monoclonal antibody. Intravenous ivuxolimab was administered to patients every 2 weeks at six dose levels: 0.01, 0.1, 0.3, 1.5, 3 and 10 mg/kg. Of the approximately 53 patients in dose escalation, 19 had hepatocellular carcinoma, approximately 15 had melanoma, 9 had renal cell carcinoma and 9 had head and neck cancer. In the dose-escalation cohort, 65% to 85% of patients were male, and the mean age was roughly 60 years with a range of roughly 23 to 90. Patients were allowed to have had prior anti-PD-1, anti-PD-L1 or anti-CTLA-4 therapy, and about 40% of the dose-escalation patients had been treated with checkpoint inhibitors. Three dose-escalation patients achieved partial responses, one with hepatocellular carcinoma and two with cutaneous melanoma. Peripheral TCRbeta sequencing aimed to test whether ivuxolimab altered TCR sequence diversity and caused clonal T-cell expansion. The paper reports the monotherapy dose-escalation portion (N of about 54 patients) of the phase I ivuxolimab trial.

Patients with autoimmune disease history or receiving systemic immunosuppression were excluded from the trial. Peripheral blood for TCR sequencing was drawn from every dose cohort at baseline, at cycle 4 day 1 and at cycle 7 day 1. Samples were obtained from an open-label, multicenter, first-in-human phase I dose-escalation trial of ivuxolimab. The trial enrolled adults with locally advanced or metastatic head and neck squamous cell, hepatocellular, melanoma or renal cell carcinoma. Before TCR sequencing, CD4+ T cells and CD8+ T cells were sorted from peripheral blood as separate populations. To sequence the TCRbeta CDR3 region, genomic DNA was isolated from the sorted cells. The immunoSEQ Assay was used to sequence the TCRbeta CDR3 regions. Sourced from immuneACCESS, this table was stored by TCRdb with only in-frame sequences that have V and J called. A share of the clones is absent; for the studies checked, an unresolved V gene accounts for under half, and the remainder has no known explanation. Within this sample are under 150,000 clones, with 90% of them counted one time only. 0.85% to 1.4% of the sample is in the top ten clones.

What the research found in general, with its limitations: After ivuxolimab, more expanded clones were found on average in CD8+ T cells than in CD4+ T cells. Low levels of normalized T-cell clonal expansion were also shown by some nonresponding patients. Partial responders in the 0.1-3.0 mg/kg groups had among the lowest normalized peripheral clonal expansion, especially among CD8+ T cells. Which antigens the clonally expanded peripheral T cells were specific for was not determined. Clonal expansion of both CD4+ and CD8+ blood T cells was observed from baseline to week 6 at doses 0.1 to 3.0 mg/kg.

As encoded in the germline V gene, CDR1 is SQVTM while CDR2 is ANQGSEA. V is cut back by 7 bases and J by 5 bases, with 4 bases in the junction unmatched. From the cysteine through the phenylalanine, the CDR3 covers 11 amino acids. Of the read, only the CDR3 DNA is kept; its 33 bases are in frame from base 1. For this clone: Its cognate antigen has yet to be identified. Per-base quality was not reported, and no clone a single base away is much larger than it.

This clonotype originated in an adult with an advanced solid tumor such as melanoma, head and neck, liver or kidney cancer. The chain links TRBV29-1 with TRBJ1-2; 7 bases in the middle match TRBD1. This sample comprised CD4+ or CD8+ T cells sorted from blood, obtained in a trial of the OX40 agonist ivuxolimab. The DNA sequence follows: TGCAGCGAAGGACAGGTGTATGGCTACACCTTC. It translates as CSEGQVYGYTF. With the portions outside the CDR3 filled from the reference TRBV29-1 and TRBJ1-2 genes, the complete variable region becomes SAVISQKPSRDICQRGTSLTIQCQVDSQVTMMFWYRQQPGQSLTLIATANQGSEATYESGFVIDKFPISRPNLTFSTLTVSNMSPEDSSIYLCSEGQVYGYTFGSGTRLTVV.